Following are 18 T cell receptor beta chains from one sample sequenced in a study of blood T cell repertoires in COVID-19. Profiled with immunoSEQ multiplex PCR; TCRdb holds only in-frame clones, not every one. This table holds approximately 310,000 clones, more than 75% found once. The sample comprised peripheral blood. The receptors were gathered from a woman aged 45-59 years who had recovered from COVID-19.

V and J are TRBV21-1 and TRBJ2-1; the table gives TRBD2 as D, unverified against the DNA. TRBV21-1 is described as a pseudogene. The CDR3 covers 15 residues. The CDR3 nucleotides are TGTGCCAGCAGCGAAAGACTAGTGGCCCGGGGAGAGCAGTTCTTC. This encodes CASSERLVARGEQFF.

The V and J genes are TRBV30 and TRBJ2-1; no firm D call. The CDR3 extends over 14 amino acids. The V and J ends lost 3 bases and 0 bases respectively, with 9 bases between them. The germline V gene has CDR1 GTSNPN and CDR2 SVGIG (reference sequence). The CDR3 DNA reads TGTGCCTGGAGGAGTCAGGTCTCCTACAATGAGCAGTTCTTC. Its protein product is CAWRSQVSYNEQFF.

This sequence joins TRBV13 and TRBJ1-6, with D possibly being TRBD1 (5 bases). Looked up from germline, CDR1 is PRHDT and CDR2 is FYEKMQ (reference sequence). The CDR3 runs to 14 residues. V was trimmed by 3 bases and J by 6 bases, leaving 9 bases between them. CDR3 in amino acids: CASSFSQGNSPLHF. In DNA form, the CDR3 reads TGTGCCAGCAGCTTTAGCCAGGGTAATTCACCCCTCCACTTT.

This clone has just one count. The chain combines TRBV3-1 (or the pseudogene TRBV3-2) with TRBJ1-1; 9 nucleotides line up with TRBD1. The CDR3 has 16 amino acids. Germline V lookup: CDR1 LGHDT, CDR2 YNNKEL (reference sequence). The ends lost 1 base at V and 4 bases at J; junction bases unmatched: 7. The CDR3: CASSQGGTGFFTEAFF. For the CDR3, the DNA is TGTGCCAGCAGCCAAGGTGGGACAGGGTTCTTCACTGAAGCTTTCTTT.

V usage is TRBV13 and J usage is TRBJ2-3; 8 bases match TRBD2. Germline CDR1 reads PRHDT; CDR2 reads FYEKMQ (reference sequence). The CDR3 runs 17 residues. With V trimmed by 1 base and J by 6 bases, 12 bases remained unmatched. CDR3 DNA sequence: TGTGCCAGCAGCTTAGAGAGGTTTGCGGGAGGTACCGATACGCAGTATTTT. Amino acid sequence: CASSLERFAGGTDTQYF.

V is TRBV27 and J is TRBJ2-7; D remains unclear. Per the germline V gene, CDR1 is MNHEY and CDR2 is SMNVEV (reference sequence). The CDR3 totals 14 residues. Deletions cut 2 bases from V and 3 bases from J, with 11 bases between. CDR3: CASSLVAENYEQYF. The CDR3 DNA reads as TGTGCCAGCAGTTTAGTCGCGGAAAACTACGAGCAGTACTTC.

The V gene is TRBV12-3 or TRBV12-4, the J gene TRBJ1-2; 8 bases fit TRBD1. With 5 bases clipped from V and 6 bases from J, the junction kept 5 bases outside the gene matches. The CDR3 contains 13 residues. In DNA, the CDR3 is TGTGCCAGCAGTCAAGGACAGGGTCATGGCTACACCTTC. Residues: CASSQGQGHGYTF.

This chain joins TRBV7-2 and TRBJ1-3; 10 bases agree with TRBD1. CDR1 is SGHTA and CDR2 is FQGNSA in the germline V gene. V gave up 5 bases and J gave up 7 bases; unmatched junction bases: 8. The CDR3 contains 15 residues. The CDR3 bases are TGTGCCAGCAGCCCGGGACCGGGACAGGGGAACACCATATATTTT. Translation gives CASSPGPGQGNTIYF.

The chain has TRBV9 and TRBJ2-1, with TRBD1 identical over 10 bases. The CDR3 covers 15 residues. V dropped 0 bases and J dropped 7; count of bases not matched to a gene: 4. Germline-derived CDR1 and CDR2 are SGDLS and YYNGEE. CDR3 residues: CASSVVGQGWNEQFF. The CDR3 DNA is TGTGCCAGCAGCGTAGTGGGACAGGGGTGGAATGAGCAGTTCTTC. Variable domain in full (rest from reference TRBV9 and TRBJ2-1): DSGVTQTPKHLITATGQRVTLRCSPRSGDLSVYWYQQSLDQGLQFLIQYYNGEERAKGNILERFSAQQFPDLHSELNLSSLELGDSALYFCASSVVGQGWNEQFFGPGTRLTVL.

The chain has TRBV7-2 and TRBJ1-1; 8 bases fit TRBD1. The CDR3 is 15 residues long. The V and J ends lost 2 bases and 4 bases, in that order; junction bases with no gene match: 6. Germline lookup yields CDR1 SGHTA and CDR2 FQGNSA. This chain's CDR3 is CASSLSSGGGTEAFF. Here the CDR3 DNA reads TGTGCCAGCAGCTTATCGTCAGGGGGCGGCACTGAAGCTTTCTTT.

The chain joins TRBV28 to TRBJ2-7, with D unresolved. V was trimmed by 0 bases and J by 3 bases, leaving 6 bases between them. Germline CDR1 MDHEN, CDR2 SYDVKM. The CDR3 has 13 residues. CDR3 nucleotides: TGTGCCAGCAGTTTATGGCAGCGCTACGAGCAGTACTTC. As protein: CASSLWQRYEQYF.

The rearrangement uses TRBV7-8 and TRBJ2-5; D not resolved. The CDR3 sequence is 15 residues long. Germline values: CDR1 SGHVS, CDR2 FQNEAQ. The ends were cut back, 0 bases at V and 3 bases at J, with 11 bases in the middle. CDR3 region: CASSLASIRKETQYF. CDR3 bases: TGTGCCAGCAGCTTAGCCTCCATCAGGAAAGAGACCCAGTACTTC.

Written as DNA, the CDR3 is TGTGCCAGCAGCTGGACACGCACAGATACGCAGTATTTT. Protein: CASSWTRTDTQYF. The genes are TRBV7-9 and TRBJ2-3; D is perhaps TRBD1 (5 bases). CDR3 length: 13 residues. The germline V gene has CDR1 SEHNR and CDR2 FQNEAQ (reference sequence). Trimming took off 4 bases at V and 1 base at J, with 6 bases between the two ends. The variable domain in full, completed from reference TRBV7-9 and TRBJ2-3, reads DTGVSQNPRHKITKRGQNVTFRCDPISEHNRLYWYRQTLGQGPEFLTYFQNEAQLEKSRLLSDRFSAERPKGSFSTLEIQRTEQGDSAMYLCASSWTRTDTQYFGPGTRLTVL.

The V call is TRBV2, the J call TRBJ1-4; D unresolved. The CDR3 loop spans 14 amino acids. CDR1 and CDR2 (germline): SNHLY, FYNNEI. Trimming cost V 8 bases and J 0 bases, with 10 bases left between them. This chain's CDR3 is CASGSLATNEKLFF. Written as DNA, the CDR3 is TGTGCCAGCGGATCGCTAGCAACTAATGAAAAACTGTTTTTT.

The chain employs TRBV3-1 (or the pseudogene TRBV3-2) and TRBJ1-1, with 7 bases identical to TRBD1. Germline V gene sequence: CDR1 LGHDT, CDR2 YNNKEL (reference sequence). The trim removed 3 bases at V and 0 bases at J, leaving 4 bases unmatched. This CDR3 has 15 residues. The CDR3 DNA reads TGTGCCAGCAGCCAGGTAGGGACAGTGAACACTGAAGCTTTCTTT. Encoded protein: CASSQVGTVNTEAFF.

V is TRBV10-3 and J is TRBJ2-3, with D possibly TRBD2 on 6 matching bases. The length of the CDR3 is 12 residues. Trimming left V 8 bases short and J 4 bases short, with 10 bases between. Looked up from germline, CDR1 is ENHRY and CDR2 is SYGVKD. In DNA, the CDR3 is TGTGCCATCGGAGGGGACGCAGATACGCAGTATTTT. Translated, it gives CAIGGDADTQYF.

As for this clone: At the DNA level, this CDR3 is encoded by other sequences in the same sample as well. The chain uses TRBV6-2 or TRBV6-3 and TRBJ2-7; 9 nucleotides match TRBD2. The J segment lost 0 bases and the V segment lost 3 bases, leaving 3 bases of the junction unmatched. The CDR3 sequence is 15 residues long. The V gene's germline CDR1 is MNHEY and CDR2 SVGEGT. The CDR3 sequence: CASSYSGGSSYEQYF. Here the CDR3 DNA reads TGTGCCAGCAGTTATAGCGGGGGCAGCTCCTACGAGCAGTACTTC.

The gene calls are TRBV7-2 and TRBJ1-4; 7 nucleotides agree with TRBD1. The CDR3 is made up of 15 amino acids. CDR1 is SGHTA, CDR2 FQGNSA, per germline. The trim removed 3 bases at V and 2 bases at J, leaving 3 bases unmatched. The CDR3 DNA reads as TGTGCCAGCAGCTTCAGACAGGGTACTAATGAAAAACTGTTTTTT. Amino acids: CASSFRQGTNEKLFF.